The 3 T cell receptor beta chains below were found in one sample sequenced in a study of cytomegalovirus exposure and HLA in healthy donors (dated by TCRdb to about 2017). Library creation used the immunoSEQ multiplex PCR assay. For the multiplex PCR, a mixture combining 60 forward primers for TCR Vbeta segments and 13 reverse primers for TCR Jbeta segments was used. The immuneACCESS repertoire file appears here via TCRdb, limited to in-frame rearrangements. These files lack a portion of the clones; in checked studies, under half of the deficit traces to unresolved V genes, and the cause of the others is not known. Recorded for this sample are 150,000 to 200,000 clones; less than 90% of them occurred a single time. The top ten clones comprise 0.25% to 0.3% of the sample. Source material: PBMCs. The receptors were gathered from a boy between 5 and 17 years old in good health and CMV-seronegative.

The gene calls are TRBV6-5 and TRBJ1-6; maybe TRBD1 (5 bases). With 6 bases removed from V and 9 bases from J, the gap between germline ends came to 18 bases. The germline V gene has CDR1 MNHEY and CDR2 SVGAGI. The CDR3 length is 15 residues. The CDR3 nucleotides read TGTGCCAGCAGCCACCCCCAGGGTATGGGTTCACCCCTCCACTTT. Translation: CASSHPQGMGSPLHF.

The V gene is TRBV2, the J gene TRBJ2-3; the match to TRBD1 covers 7 bases. The CDR3 has 12 residues. The germline CDR1 and CDR2 sequences are SNHLY and FYNNEI. V lost 9 bases to trimming and J lost 3 bases; unmatched junction nucleotides: 3. The CDR3 region has the DNA TGTGCCAGGACAGGGTTAACAGATACGCAGTATTTT. It is translated as CARTGLTDTQYF. The whole variable domain, remainder taken from reference TRBV2 and TRBJ2-3, is EPEVTQTPSHQVTQMGQEVILRCVPISNHLYFYWYRQILGQKVEFLVSFYNNEISEKSEIFDDQFSVERPDGSNFTLKIRSTKLEDSAMYFCARTGLTDTQYFGPGTRLTVL.

The chain uses TRBV11-2 and TRBJ1-5; TRBD1 agrees at 9 bases. Germline values: CDR1 SGHAT, CDR2 FQNNGV. With V trimmed by 5 bases and J by 4 bases, 18 bases remained unmatched. The CDR3 runs to 19 residues. CDR3 loop: CASSQSHGPGQGRNQPQHF. CDR3 DNA: TGTGCCAGCAGCCAAAGCCACGGACCGGGACAGGGTCGGAATCAGCCCCAGCATTTT.